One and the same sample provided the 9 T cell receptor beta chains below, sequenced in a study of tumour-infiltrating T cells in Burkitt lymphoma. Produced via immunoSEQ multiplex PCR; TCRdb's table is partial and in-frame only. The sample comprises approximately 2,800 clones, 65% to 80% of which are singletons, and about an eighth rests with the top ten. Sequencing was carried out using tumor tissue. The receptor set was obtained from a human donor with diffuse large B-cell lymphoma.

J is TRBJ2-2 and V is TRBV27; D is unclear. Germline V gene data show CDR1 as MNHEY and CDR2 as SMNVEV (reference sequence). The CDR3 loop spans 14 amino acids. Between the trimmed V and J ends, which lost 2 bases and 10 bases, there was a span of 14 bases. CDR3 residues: CASSLPAGGQELFF. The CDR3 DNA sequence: TGTGCCAGCAGTTTACCGGCAGGTGGCCAGGAGCTGTTTTTT.

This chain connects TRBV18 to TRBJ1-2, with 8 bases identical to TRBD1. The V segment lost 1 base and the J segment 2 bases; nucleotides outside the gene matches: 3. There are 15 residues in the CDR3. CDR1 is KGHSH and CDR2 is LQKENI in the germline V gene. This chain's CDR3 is CASSPQAGGNYGYTF. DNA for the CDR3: TGTGCCAGCTCACCACAAGCAGGGGGCAACTATGGCTACACCTTC.

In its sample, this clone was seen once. CDR3 sequence reads: CASSFLSNTEAFF. CDR3 bases: TGTGCCAGCAGCTTCCTATCGAACACTGAAGCTTTCTTT. The V gene is TRBV11-3, the J gene TRBJ1-1; D is uncertain. The CDR3 sequence is 13 residues long. CDR1 is SGHNT and CDR2 is YENEEA in the germline V gene. Trimming left V 3 bases short and J 1 base short, with 6 bases between.

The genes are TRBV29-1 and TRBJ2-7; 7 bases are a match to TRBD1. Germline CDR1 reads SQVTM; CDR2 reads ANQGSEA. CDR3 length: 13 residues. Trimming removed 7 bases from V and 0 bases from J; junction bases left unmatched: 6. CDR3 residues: CSAPGQSSYEQYF. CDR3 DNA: TGCAGCGCCCCGGGACAGAGCTCCTACGAGCAGTACTTC.

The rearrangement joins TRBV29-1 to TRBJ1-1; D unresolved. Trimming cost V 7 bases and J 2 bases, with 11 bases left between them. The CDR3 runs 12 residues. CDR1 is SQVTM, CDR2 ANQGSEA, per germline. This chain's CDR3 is CSALWANTEAFF. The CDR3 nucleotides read TGCAGCGCCCTTTGGGCTAACACTGAAGCTTTCTTT.

CDR3 loop: CASRPGQRGNIQYF. CDR3 DNA: TGTGCCAGCAGACCCGGACAGAGAGGAAACATTCAGTACTTC. The V gene is TRBV27, the J gene TRBJ2-4, with D possibly TRBD1 on 6 matching bases. Germline V gene sequence: CDR1 MNHEY, CDR2 SMNVEV (reference sequence). The CDR3 contains 14 residues. V shed 6 bases and J shed 6 bases, with 15 bases lying between them.

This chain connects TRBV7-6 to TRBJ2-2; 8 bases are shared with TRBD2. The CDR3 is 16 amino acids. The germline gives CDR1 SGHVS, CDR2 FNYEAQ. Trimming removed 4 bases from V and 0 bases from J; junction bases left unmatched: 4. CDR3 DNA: TGTGCCAGCAGCTATGAAGCGGGGGCGAACACCGGGGAGCTGTTTTTT. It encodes CASSYEAGANTGELFF. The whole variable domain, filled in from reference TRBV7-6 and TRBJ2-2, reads GAGVSQSPRYKVTKRGQDVALRCDPISGHVSLYWYRQALGQGPEFLTYFNYEAQQDKSGLPNDRFSAERPEGSISTLTIQRTEQRDSAMYRCASSYEAGANTGELFFGEGSRLTVL.

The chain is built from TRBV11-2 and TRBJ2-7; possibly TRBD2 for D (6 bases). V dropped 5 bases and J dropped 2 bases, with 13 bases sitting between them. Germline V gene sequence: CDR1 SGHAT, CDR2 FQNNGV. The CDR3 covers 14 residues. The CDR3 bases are TGTGCCAGCAGCCCGGGACTTTTGCCCTACGAGCAGTACTTC. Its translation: CASSPGLLPYEQYF.

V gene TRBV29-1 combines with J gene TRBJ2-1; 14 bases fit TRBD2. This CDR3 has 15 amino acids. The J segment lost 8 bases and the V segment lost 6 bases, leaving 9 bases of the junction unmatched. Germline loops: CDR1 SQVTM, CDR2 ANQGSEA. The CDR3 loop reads CSVATGTSGSDEQFF. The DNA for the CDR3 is TGCAGCGTAGCCACCGGGACTAGCGGGAGCGATGAGCAGTTCTTC.